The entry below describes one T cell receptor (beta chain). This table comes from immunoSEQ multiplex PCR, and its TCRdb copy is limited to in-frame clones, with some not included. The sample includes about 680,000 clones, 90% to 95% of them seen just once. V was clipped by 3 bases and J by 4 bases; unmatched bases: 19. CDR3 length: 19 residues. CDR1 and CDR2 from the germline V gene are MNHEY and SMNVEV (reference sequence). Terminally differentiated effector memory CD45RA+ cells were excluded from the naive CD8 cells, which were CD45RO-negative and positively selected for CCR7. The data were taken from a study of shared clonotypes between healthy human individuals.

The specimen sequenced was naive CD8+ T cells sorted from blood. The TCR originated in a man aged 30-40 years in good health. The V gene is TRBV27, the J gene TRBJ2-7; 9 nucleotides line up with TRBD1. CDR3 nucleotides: TGTGCCAGCAGTTTGAAGGGGACAGGGTTCGCCCCGATCAATTACGAGCAGTACTTC. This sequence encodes CASSLKGTGFAPINYEQYF.